Listed below are T cell receptor beta chains from one sample, sequenced in a study of T cells in Graves' hyperthyroidism and ophthalmopathy. TCRdb independently ran MiXCR on the multiplex PCR reads; one entry per CDR3 protein. The data contain nearly 600,000 distinct CDR3 sequences, approximately 15% of them seen just once; the ten biggest clones take up more than 5%. The sequencing sample was made of blood. The receptors were sampled from a woman under 40 with Graves' hyperthyroidism that later progressed to Graves' ophthalmopathy. Each CDR3 is given without its conserved first and last residue. Fields, in order: V gene, CDR3 length, CDR3 protein.

v_call: TRBV20-1; cdr3_length: 11; cdr3_aa: SVTGEKGGELF
v_call: TRBV28; cdr3_length: 12; cdr3_aa: ASRLAASPAIQF
v_call: TRBV7-3; cdr3_length: 12; cdr3_aa: ASSLGGGPQEQF
v_call: TRBV7-2; cdr3_length: 11; cdr3_aa: ASGGGYTDTQY
v_call: TRBV28; cdr3_length: 14; cdr3_aa: ASTSAGTGLYQPQH
v_call: TRBV28; cdr3_length: 13; cdr3_aa: ASREGPLPYNEQF
v_call: TRBV20-1; cdr3_length: 11; cdr3_aa: SASGGDWYEQY
v_call: TRBV9; cdr3_length: 15; cdr3_aa: ASSAGLAGGRDYEQY
v_call: TRBV7-2; cdr3_length: 13; cdr3_aa: ASSQGGGSSYEQY
v_call: TRBV7-9; cdr3_length: 14; cdr3_aa: ASSAGLAGGGETQY
v_call: TRBV27; cdr3_length: 13; cdr3_aa: ASSSIGTGDEKLF
v_call: TRBV14; cdr3_length: 14; cdr3_aa: ASSQVGSGRGDTQY
v_call: TRBV7-2; cdr3_length: 13; cdr3_aa: ASSSGGGLVYEQY
v_call: TRBV19; cdr3_length: 13; cdr3_aa: ASSDEDRGTSPLH
v_call: TRBV27; cdr3_length: 9; cdr3_aa: ASSPGGSYT
v_call: TRBV6-2/TRBV6-3; cdr3_length: 12; cdr3_aa: ASSYPGQSYEQY
v_call: TRBV28; cdr3_length: 12; cdr3_aa: ASSYGTGFYEQY
v_call: TRBV7-8; cdr3_length: 12; cdr3_aa: ASSLQGTSIEQF
v_call: TRBV5-6; cdr3_length: 14; cdr3_aa: ASSLASGSIFDEQF
v_call: TRBV7-9; cdr3_length: 11; cdr3_aa: ASSSLPEETQY
v_call: TRBV5-4; cdr3_length: 12; cdr3_aa: ASSIGQPNSPLH
v_call: TRBV9; cdr3_length: 17; cdr3_aa: ASSVGSPMGVGGSYEQY
v_call: TRBV12-5; cdr3_length: 12; cdr3_aa: ASGWWGGLDGYT
v_call: TRBV5-6; cdr3_length: 14; cdr3_aa: ASSLPLQGGSYEQY
v_call: TRBV24-1; cdr3_length: 9; cdr3_aa: ATSQLDEQY
v_call: TRBV27; cdr3_length: 12; cdr3_aa: ASRTTDIRDTQY
v_call: TRBV20-1; cdr3_length: 15; cdr3_aa: SALSGTAVRQGNTIY
v_call: TRBV7-9; cdr3_length: 11; cdr3_aa: ASSLREVGEQY
v_call: TRBV28; cdr3_length: 13; cdr3_aa: ASSPTTPRNYGYT
v_call: TRBV6-1; cdr3_length: 11; cdr3_aa: ASSETDATEAF
v_call: TRBV20-1; cdr3_length: 13; cdr3_aa: SARSGAQTSPEQF
v_call: TRBV2; cdr3_length: 12; cdr3_aa: ASSVSSTAYEQY
v_call: TRBV5-1; cdr3_length: 14; cdr3_aa: ASSFSVGAQANVLT
v_call: TRBV28; cdr3_length: 15; cdr3_aa: ASSGGDSLSGANVLT
v_call: TRBV28; cdr3_length: 13; cdr3_aa: ASSLSGDRLHEQY
v_call: TRBV7-2; cdr3_length: 12; cdr3_aa: ASSIRWDTGELF
v_call: TRBV20-1; cdr3_length: 12; cdr3_aa: SAHLGLAYNEQF
v_call: TRBV9; cdr3_length: 12; cdr3_aa: ASSAGADGNTIY
v_call: TRBV11-3; cdr3_length: 15; cdr3_aa: ASSTRTGGSNTGELS
v_call: TRBV6-2/TRBV6-3; cdr3_length: 15; cdr3_aa: ASSPRDSSRDDNEQF
v_call: TRBV12-3/TRBV12-4; cdr3_length: 14; cdr3_aa: ASSLGEIGTDYEQY
v_call: TRBV12-5; cdr3_length: 12; cdr3_aa: ASGFGPSTDTQY
v_call: TRBV12-3/TRBV12-4; cdr3_length: 13; cdr3_aa: ASGVPSGRGDTQY
v_call: TRBV5-6; cdr3_length: 15; cdr3_aa: ASSLKTGLAGFYEQY
v_call: TRBV24-1; cdr3_length: 13; cdr3_aa: ATSDFGTGRETQY
v_call: TRBV20-1; cdr3_length: 13; cdr3_aa: SAPTSGSGAETQY
v_call: TRBV7-2; cdr3_length: 14; cdr3_aa: ASSAALAGGPYEQY
v_call: TRBV7-2; cdr3_length: 15; cdr3_aa: ASSLLLPGQGHNEQF
v_call: TRBV9; cdr3_length: 14; cdr3_aa: ASSVGSPTVYNEQY
v_call: TRBV20-1; cdr3_length: 11; cdr3_aa: SAGQGATEKLF
v_call: TRBV24-1; cdr3_length: 13; cdr3_aa: ATSDNEEGGETQY
v_call: TRBV20-1; cdr3_length: 12; cdr3_aa: SANPGLGNNEQF
v_call: TRBV24-1; cdr3_length: 11; cdr3_aa: ATSRFGDEKLF
v_call: TRBV30; cdr3_length: 12; cdr3_aa: AWAGGVSYNEQF
v_call: TRBV11-1; cdr3_length: 11; cdr3_aa: ASSSHAKNIQY
v_call: TRBV28; cdr3_length: 14; cdr3_aa: ASGRGLAGGTDTQY